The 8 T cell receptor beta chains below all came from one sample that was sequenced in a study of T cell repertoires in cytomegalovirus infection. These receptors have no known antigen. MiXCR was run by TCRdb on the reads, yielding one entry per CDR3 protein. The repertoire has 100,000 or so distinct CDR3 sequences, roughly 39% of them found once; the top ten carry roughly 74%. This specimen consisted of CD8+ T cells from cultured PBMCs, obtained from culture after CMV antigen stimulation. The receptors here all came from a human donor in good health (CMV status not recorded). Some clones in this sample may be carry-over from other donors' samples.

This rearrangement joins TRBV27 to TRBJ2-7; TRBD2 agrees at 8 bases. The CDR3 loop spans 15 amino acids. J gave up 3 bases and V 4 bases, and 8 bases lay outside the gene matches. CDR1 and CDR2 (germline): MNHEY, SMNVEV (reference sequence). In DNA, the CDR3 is TGTGCCAGCAGTTCCCGGGGGGGAGGCCTCTACGAGCAGTACTTC. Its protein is CASSSRGGGLYEQYF.

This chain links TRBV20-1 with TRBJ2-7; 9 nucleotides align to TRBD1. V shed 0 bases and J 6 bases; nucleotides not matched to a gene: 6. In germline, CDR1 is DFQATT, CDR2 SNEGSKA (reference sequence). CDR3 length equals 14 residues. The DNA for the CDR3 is TGCAGTGCTAGAGAGGGACAGGGTAGTCGCGAGCAGTACTTC. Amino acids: CSAREGQGSREQYF.

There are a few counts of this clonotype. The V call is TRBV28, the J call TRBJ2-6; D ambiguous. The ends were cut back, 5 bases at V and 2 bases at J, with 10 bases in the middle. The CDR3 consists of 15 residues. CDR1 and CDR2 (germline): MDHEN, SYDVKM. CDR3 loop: CASSPLVAGANVLTF. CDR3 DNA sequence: TGTGCCAGCAGTCCCCTGGTTGCTGGGGCCAACGTCCTGACTTTC.

The CDR3 nucleotides read TGTGCCAGTAGTCCCTTCTGGCCACCGAGCTCCTACAATGAGCAGTTCTTC. Protein product: CASSPFWPPSSYNEQFF. V usage is TRBV19 and J usage is TRBJ2-1; no reliable D call. V was shortened by 5 bases and J by 0 bases, with 17 bases between the two germline ends. Germline values: CDR1 LNHDA, CDR2 SQIVND (reference sequence). This CDR3 has 17 amino acids.

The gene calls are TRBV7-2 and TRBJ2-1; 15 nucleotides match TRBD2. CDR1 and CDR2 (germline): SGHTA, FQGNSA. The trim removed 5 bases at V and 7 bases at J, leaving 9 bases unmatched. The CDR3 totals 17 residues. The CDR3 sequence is CASSRTSGGGARNEQFF. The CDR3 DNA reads TGTGCCAGCAGCCGGACTAGCGGGGGGGGCGCTAGAAATGAGCAGTTCTTC. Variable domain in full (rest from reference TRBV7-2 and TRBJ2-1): GAGVSQSPSNKVTEKGKDVELRCDPISGHTALYWYRQSLGQGLEFLIYFQGNSAPDKSGLPSDRFSAERTGGSVSTLTIQRTQQEDSAVYLCASSRTSGGGARNEQFFGPGTRLTVL.

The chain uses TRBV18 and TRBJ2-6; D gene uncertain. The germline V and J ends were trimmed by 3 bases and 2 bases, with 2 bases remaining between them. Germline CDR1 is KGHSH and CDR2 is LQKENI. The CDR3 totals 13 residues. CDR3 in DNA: TGTGCCAGCTCACCGACTGGGGCCAACGTCCTGACTTTC. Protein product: CASSPTGANVLTF.

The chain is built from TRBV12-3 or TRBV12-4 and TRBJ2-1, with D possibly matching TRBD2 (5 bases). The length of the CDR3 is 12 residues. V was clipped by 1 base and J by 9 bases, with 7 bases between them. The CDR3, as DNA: TGTGCCAGCAGTTTAGTGGCGGGTGAGCAGTTCTTC. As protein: CASSLVAGEQFF.

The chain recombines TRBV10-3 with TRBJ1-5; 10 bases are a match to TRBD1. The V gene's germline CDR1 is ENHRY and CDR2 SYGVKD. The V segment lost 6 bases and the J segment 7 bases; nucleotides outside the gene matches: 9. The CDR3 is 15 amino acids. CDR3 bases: TGTGCCATCAGAGCCGGGACAGGGGCTACCCAGCCCCAGCATTTT. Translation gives CAIRAGTGATQPQHF.